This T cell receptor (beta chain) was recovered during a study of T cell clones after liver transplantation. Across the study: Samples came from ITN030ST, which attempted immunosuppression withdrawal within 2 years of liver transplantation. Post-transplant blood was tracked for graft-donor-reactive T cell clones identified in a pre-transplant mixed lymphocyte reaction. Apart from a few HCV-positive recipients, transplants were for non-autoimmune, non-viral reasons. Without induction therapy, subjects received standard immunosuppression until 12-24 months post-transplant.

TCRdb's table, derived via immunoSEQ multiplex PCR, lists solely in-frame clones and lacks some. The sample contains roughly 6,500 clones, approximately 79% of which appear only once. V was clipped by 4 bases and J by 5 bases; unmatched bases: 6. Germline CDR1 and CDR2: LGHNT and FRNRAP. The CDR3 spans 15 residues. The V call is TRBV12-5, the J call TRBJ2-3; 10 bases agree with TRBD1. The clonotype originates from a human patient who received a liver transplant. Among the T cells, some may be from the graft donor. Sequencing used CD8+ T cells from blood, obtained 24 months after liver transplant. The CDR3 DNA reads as TGTGCTAGTGGTTACGGGACAGGGGCGGGAGATACGCAGTATTTT. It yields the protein CASGYGTGAGDTQYF.